The following is a T cell receptor (beta chain) sequence with its context. CDR3 size: 19 residues. V was pared by 5 bases and J by 2 bases, with 11 bases of the junction left unmatched. Germline V gene lookup returns CDR1 LNHDA and CDR2 SQIVND (reference sequence). The PCR had 60 Vbeta and 13 Jbeta primers. Sequencing used immunoSEQ multiplex PCR; TCRdb keeps in-frame clones, though not all of them. The repertoire holds around 100,000 clones, 75% to 90% seen once, with 2.5% to 3% in the top ten. The data originate from a study of cytomegalovirus exposure and HLA in healthy donors. The source of this sequence is a man aged 35 to 55 in good health and CMV-seronegative. The chain uses TRBV19 and TRBJ2-6; 11 bases fit TRBD1. Sequenced input: PBMCs. CDR3 in DNA: TGTGCCAGTAGTCGAGAAGGACAGGGGGCGGTCGCTGGGGCCAACGTCCTGACTTTC. It is translated as CASSREGQGAVAGANVLTF.